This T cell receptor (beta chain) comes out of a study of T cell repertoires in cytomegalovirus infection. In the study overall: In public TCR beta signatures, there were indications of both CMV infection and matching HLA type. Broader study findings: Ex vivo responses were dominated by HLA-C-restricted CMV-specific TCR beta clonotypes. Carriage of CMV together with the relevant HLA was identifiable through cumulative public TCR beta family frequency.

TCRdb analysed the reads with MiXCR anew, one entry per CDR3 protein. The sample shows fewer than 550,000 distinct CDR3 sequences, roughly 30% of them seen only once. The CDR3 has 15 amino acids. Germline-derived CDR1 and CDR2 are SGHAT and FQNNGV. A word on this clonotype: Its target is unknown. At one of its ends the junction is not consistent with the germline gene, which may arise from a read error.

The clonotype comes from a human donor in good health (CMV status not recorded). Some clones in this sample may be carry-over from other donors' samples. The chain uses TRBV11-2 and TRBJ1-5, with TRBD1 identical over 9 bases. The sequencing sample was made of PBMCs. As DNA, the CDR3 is TGTGCCAGCAGCGTAGACAGGGGGTTACATCAGCCCCAGCATTTT. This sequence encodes CASSVDRGLHQPQHF.